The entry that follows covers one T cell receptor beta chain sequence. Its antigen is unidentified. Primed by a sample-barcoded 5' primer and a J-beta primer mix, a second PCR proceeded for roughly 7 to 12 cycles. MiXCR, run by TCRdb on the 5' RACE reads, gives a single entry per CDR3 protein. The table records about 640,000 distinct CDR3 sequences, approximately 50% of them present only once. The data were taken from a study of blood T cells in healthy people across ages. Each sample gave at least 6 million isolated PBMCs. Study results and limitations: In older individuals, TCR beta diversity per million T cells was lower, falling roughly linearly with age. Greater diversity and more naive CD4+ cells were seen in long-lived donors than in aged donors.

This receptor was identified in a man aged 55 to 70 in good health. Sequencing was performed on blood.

This chain's CDR3 is CASSLPQNTEAFF. In nucleotides, the CDR3 is TGTGCCAGCAGCTTACCACAGAACACTGAAGCTTTCTTT. The chain joins TRBV7-9 to TRBJ1-1; D gene uncertain. The germline V gene has CDR1 SEHNR and CDR2 FQNEAQ (reference sequence). This CDR3 is 13 amino acids long. With 2 bases removed from V and 1 base from J, the gap between germline ends came to 5 bases.